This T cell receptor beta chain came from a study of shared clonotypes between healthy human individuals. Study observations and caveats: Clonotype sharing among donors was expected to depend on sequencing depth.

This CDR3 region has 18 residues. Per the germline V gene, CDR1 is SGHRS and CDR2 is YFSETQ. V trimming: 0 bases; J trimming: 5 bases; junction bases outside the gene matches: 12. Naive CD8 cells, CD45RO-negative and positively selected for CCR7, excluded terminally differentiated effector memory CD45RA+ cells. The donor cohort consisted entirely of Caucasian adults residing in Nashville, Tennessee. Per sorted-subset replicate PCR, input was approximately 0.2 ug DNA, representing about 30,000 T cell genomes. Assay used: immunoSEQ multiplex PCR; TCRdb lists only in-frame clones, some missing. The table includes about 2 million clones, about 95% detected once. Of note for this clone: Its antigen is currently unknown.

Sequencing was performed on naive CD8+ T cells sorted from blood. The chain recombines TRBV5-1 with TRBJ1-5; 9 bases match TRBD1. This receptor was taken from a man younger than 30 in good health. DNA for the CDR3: TGCGCCAGCAGCTTGGAAGTTTTTGAGGACAGGGGCCATCAGCCCCAGCATTTT. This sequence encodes CASSLEVFEDRGHQPQHF.